These 10 T cell receptor beta chains share one sample of origin, sequenced in a study of immune evolution from preneoplasia to lung adenocarcinoma. Some clones are missing from TCRdb's copy, which holds only in-frame ones; the method was immunoSEQ multiplex PCR. The sample has 5,000 or so clones; roughly 86% are singletons. The sequencing sample was made of FFPE lung adenocarcinoma in situ tissue. The receptors were sampled from a person between 65 and 79 years old with lung adenocarcinoma.

The chain combines TRBV14 with TRBJ2-3; 8 nucleotides line up with TRBD1. Trimming removed 2 bases from V and 2 bases from J; junction bases left unmatched: 12. The CDR3 consists of 18 residues. The germline V gene encodes CDR1 SGHDN and CDR2 FVKESK. The CDR3 DNA is TGTGCCAGCAGCCAACCCCGTCCGGGACAGGTGACCACAGATACGCAGTATTTT. Translated: CASSQPRPGQVTTDTQYF.

The V and J genes are TRBV6-5 and TRBJ1-6; 7 positions match TRBD1. After removal of 5 bases from V and 7 bases from J, the junction contained 2 bases not matched to a gene. The germline V gene has CDR1 MNHEY and CDR2 SVGAGI. This CDR3 is built from 13 residues. The CDR3 loop is CASSGTENSPLHF. DNA for the CDR3: TGTGCCAGCAGTGGGACAGAGAATTCACCCCTCCACTTT.

The V call is TRBV7-3, the J call TRBJ1-4; D is uncertain. Trimming stripped 0 bases from V and 12 bases from J, with 8 bases between. The CDR3 extends over 12 amino acids. CDR1 is SGHTA and CDR2 is FQGTGA in the germline V gene. Here the CDR3 reads CASSLTASELFF. For the CDR3, the DNA is TGTGCCAGCAGCTTAACGGCCAGCGAACTGTTTTTT.

CDR3 sequence (DNA): TGTGCCAGCTCACCACCCTCCAGCAGTGAGCAGTTCTTC. Translation gives CASSPPSSSEQFF. This sequence joins TRBV18 and TRBJ2-1; D remains ambiguous. In germline, CDR1 is KGHSH, CDR2 LQKENI. V was cut by 0 bases and J by 9 bases, with 9 bases left in between. There are 13 residues in the CDR3.

The chain carries TRBV7-6 and TRBJ1-6; TRBD1 aligns across 8 bases. Trimming cost V 5 bases and J 9 bases; bases outside gene matches: 9. CDR1 is SGHVS and CDR2 is FNYEAQ in the germline V gene. This CDR3 is 15 amino acids long. The CDR3 DNA reads TGTGCCAGCAGCGATCGACAGGGGACGAGTTCACCCCTCCACTTT. Amino acids: CASSDRQGTSSPLHF. Full variable domain (outside the CDR3, taken from reference TRBV7-6 and TRBJ1-6): GAGVSQSPRYKVTKRGQDVALRCDPISGHVSLYWYRQALGQGPEFLTYFNYEAQQDKSGLPNDRFSAERPEGSISTLTIQRTEQRDSAMYRCASSDRQGTSSPLHFGNGTRLTVT.

The chain couples TRBV2 to TRBJ2-1, with 9 bases fitting TRBD2. Germline V gene lookup returns CDR1 SNHLY and CDR2 FYNNEI. After removal of 4 bases from V and 1 base from J, the junction contained 2 bases not matched to a gene. This CDR3 is built from 15 residues. CDR3 coding DNA: TGTGCCAGCAGTGGTAGCGGGAGATCCTACAATGAGCAGTTCTTC. It specifies CASSGSGRSYNEQFF.

J is TRBJ2-6 and V is TRBV7-2, with D perhaps TRBD1 or TRBD2 (6 bases each). CDR3 size: 17 residues. Germline V gene lookup returns CDR1 SGHTA and CDR2 FQGNSA. The V gene lost 2 bases and the J gene lost 3 bases, with 14 bases spanning the gap. This chain's CDR3 is CASSLNIGGLGANVLTF. CDR3 nucleotide sequence: TGTGCCAGCAGCTTAAATATTGGGGGGCTTGGGGCCAACGTCCTGACTTTC.

V usage is TRBV27 and J usage is TRBJ1-1, with D possibly matching TRBD1 (6 bases). The V gene lost 8 bases and the J gene lost 1 base, with 23 bases spanning the gap. The CDR3 consists of 17 residues. The germline CDR1 and CDR2 sequences are MNHEY and SMNVEV (reference sequence). DNA for the CDR3: TGTGCCAGCTTGAAAGTCAGGGGAAGGACGGGGAACACTGAAGCTTTCTTT. This translates into CASLKVRGRTGNTEAFF.

This clone is a singleton in its sample. This chain joins TRBV6-5 and TRBJ1-5; D possibly corresponds to TRBD1 (5 bases). V lost 0 bases, J lost 3 bases, and 9 bases lay in between. Looked up from germline, CDR1 is MNHEY and CDR2 is SVGAGI. The CDR3 runs to 15 residues. The CDR3 here is CASSYSFGTNQPQHF. The CDR3 DNA follows: TGTGCCAGCAGTTACTCCTTTGGGACCAATCAGCCCCAGCATTTT.

This rearrangement joins TRBV6-5 to TRBJ2-7; D perhaps matches TRBD1 (6 bases). Germline CDR1 and CDR2: MNHEY and SVGAGI. This CDR3 has 15 residues. V lost 2 bases, J lost 0 bases, and 11 bases lay in between. The CDR3 protein is CASSYITDSSYEQYF. CDR3 DNA sequence: TGTGCCAGCAGTTACATAACGGACAGCTCCTACGAGCAGTACTTC.